A single T cell receptor (beta chain) is shown here with its context. The length of the CDR3 is 14 residues. Germline V gene data show CDR1 as LGHDT and CDR2 as YNNKEL (reference sequence). Trimming cost V 6 bases and J 4 bases, with 14 bases left between them. Assay used: immunoSEQ multiplex PCR; TCRdb lists only in-frame clones, some missing. The data show more than 95,000 clones, about 85% seen once. This sample is drawn from a study of blood T cell repertoires in COVID-19. Sequencing was performed on peripheral blood. This chain joins TRBV3-1 (or the pseudogene TRBV3-2) and TRBJ2-3; maybe TRBD2 (5 bases). This TCR came from a woman of 80 years or more with acute or convalescent COVID-19. The CDR3 reads CASSQNIGADTQYF. CDR3 bases: TGTGCCAGCAGTCAGAACATCGGGGCAGATACGCAGTATTTT.